This TCR beta chain originates from a study of cytomegalovirus exposure and HLA in healthy donors. Study information: Caucasian-associated ancestry cluster membership applied to about 80% of 398 genotyped donors.

Trimming took 1 base from V and 7 from J, leaving 21 bases between them. The CDR3 sequence is 16 residues long. Germline V gives CDR1 SGDLS, CDR2 YYNGEE. In the PCR, 60 Vbeta and 13 Jbeta primers were used. TCRdb's table, derived via immunoSEQ multiplex PCR, lists solely in-frame clones and lacks some. The sample holds tens of thousands of clones, roughly 78% seen once. As for the donors, each was a healthy bone marrow donor. The V gene is TRBV9, the J gene TRBJ2-7; D might be TRBD2 (6 bases). The clonotype originates from a man aged 35-49 years in good health and CMV-seronegative. Source material: PBMCs. The CDR3 protein is CASSVNTGDRRDEQYF. CDR3 coding DNA: TGTGCCAGCAGCGTAAACACGGGGGACCGAAGAGATGAGCAGTACTTC.